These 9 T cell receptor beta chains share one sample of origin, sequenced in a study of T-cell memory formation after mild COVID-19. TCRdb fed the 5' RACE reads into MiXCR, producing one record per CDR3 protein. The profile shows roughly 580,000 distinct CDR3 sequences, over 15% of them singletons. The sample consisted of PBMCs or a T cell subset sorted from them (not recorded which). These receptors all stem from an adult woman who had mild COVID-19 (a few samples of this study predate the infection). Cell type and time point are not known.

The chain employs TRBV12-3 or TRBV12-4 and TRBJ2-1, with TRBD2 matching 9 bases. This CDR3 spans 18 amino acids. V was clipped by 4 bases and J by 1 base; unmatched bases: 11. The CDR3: CASSSVAGGPLSYNEQFF. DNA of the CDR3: TGTGCCAGCAGTTCTGTTGCGGGGGGGCCCTTATCCTACAATGAGCAGTTCTTC.

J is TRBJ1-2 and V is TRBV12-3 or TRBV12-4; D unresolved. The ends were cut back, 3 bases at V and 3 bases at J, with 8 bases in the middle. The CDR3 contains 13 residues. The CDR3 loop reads CASSFNSYYGYTF. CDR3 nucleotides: TGTGCCAGCAGTTTTAACAGCTACTATGGCTACACCTTC.

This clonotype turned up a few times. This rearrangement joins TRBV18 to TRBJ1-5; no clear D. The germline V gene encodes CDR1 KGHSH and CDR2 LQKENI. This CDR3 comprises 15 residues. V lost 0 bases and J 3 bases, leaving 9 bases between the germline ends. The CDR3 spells CASSPPAPLNQPQHF. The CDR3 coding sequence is TGTGCCAGCTCACCACCGGCCCCCCTCAATCAGCCCCAGCATTTT.

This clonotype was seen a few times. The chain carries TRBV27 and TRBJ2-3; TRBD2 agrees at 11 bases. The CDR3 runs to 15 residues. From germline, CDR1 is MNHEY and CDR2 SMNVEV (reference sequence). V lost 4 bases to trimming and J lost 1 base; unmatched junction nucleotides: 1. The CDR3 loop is CASSWGLAGTDTQYF. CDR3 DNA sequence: TGTGCCAGCAGTTGGGGACTAGCGGGCACAGATACGCAGTATTTT.

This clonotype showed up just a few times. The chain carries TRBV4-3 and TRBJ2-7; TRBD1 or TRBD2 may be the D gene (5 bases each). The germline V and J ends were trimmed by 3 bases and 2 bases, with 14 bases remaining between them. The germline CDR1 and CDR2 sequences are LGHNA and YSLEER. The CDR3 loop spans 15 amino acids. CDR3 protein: CASSHSVGTTYEQYF. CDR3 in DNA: TGCGCCAGCAGCCATTCGGTCGGGACGACCTACGAGCAGTACTTC.

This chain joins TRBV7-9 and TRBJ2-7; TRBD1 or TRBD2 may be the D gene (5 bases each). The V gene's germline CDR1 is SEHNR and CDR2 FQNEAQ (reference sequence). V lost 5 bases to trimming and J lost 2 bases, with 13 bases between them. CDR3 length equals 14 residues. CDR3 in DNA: TGTGCCAGCAGCCTGGGGGAGATAACCTACGAGCAGTACTTC. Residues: CASSLGEITYEQYF.

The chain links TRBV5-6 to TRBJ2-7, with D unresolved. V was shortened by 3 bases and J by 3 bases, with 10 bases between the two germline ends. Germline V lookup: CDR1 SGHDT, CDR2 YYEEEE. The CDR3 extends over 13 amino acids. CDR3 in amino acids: CASSSLADYEQYF. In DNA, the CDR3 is TGTGCCAGCAGCTCCCTGGCAGACTACGAGCAGTACTTC.

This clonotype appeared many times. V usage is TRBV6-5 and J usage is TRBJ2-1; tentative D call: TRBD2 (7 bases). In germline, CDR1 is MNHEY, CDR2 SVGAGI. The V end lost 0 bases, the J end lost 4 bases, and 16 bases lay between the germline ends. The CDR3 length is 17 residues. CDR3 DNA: TGTGCCAGCAGTTACTCGGGGGGCGGGAGCGCGTACAATGAGCAGTTCTTC. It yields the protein CASSYSGGGSAYNEQFF.

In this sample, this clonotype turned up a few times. DNA for the CDR3: TGTGCCAGCAGCTTAATACTAGGACTCGTTAATGAGCAGTTCTTC. Protein: CASSLILGLVNEQFF. This chain connects TRBV7-9 to TRBJ2-1; TRBD2 might be the D (5 bases). The ends were cut back, 2 bases at V and 7 bases at J, with 15 bases in the middle. CDR1 and CDR2 (germline): SEHNR, FQNEAQ (reference sequence). CDR3 length: 15 amino acids.